This paragraph covers one TCR beta chain sequence. Authors' analysis steps: Reference gene primer amplification gave estimated nucleated cell counts. Sequencing used immunoSEQ multiplex PCR; TCRdb keeps in-frame clones, though not all of them. D and trimming were read from the DNA, whereas the V and J calls and clone size are those reported in that table. Seen here are around 200,000 clones, roughly nine tenths observed once, and the top ten hold roughly 2%. The record originates from a study of blood T cell repertoires in COVID-19. The overall study: The origin of the acute and convalescent COVID-19 samples was the United States, Italy and Spain. Nucleic acid was either cDNA or gDNA, and it came from T cells, B-cell-depleted T cells, or PBMCs.

The sequenced sample was peripheral blood. The TCR was taken from a woman aged 45-65 years with acute or convalescent COVID-19.

The CDR3 spells CASSRTGGRDEQYF. DNA of the CDR3: TGTGCCAGCAGCCGGACAGGGGGCAGGGACGAGCAGTACTTC. The chain joins TRBV11-2 to TRBJ2-7; 11 bases are shared with TRBD1. Germline V gene sequence: CDR1 SGHAT, CDR2 FQNNGV. V dropped 5 bases and J dropped 5; count of bases not matched to a gene: 5. CDR3 length: 14 amino acids.